Following are 23 T cell receptor beta chains from one sample sequenced in a study of blood T cells in healthy people across ages. A sample-barcoded 5' primer and a J-beta primer mix were used in a second PCR of roughly 6 to 11 cycles. TCRdb fed the 5' RACE reads into MiXCR, producing one record per CDR3 protein. The sample records about 970,000 distinct CDR3 sequences, roughly 51% being singletons. The sequenced material came from blood. All receptors derive from a woman aged 55 to 70 in good health.

In its sample, this clonotype was seen a few times. The gene calls are TRBV7-2 and TRBJ2-5; 12 nucleotides align to TRBD2. The CDR3 has 15 amino acids. Germline CDR1 is SGHTA and CDR2 is FQGNSA. After removal of 8 bases from V and 5 bases from J, the junction contained 9 bases not matched to a gene. CDR3 region: CASGWTSGIGETQYF. CDR3 nucleotide sequence: TGTGCCAGCGGCTGGACTAGCGGGATTGGCGAGACCCAGTACTTC.

This sequence joins TRBV12-3 or TRBV12-4 and TRBJ2-4, with D unresolved. Gene TRBJ2-7 matches the end of the DNA better, so the J call may be wrong. The length of the CDR3 is 14 residues. The chain's CDR3 is CASSLCSEGCEQYF. CDR3 DNA sequence: TGTGCCAGCAGTTTATGTTCGGAAGGATGCGAGCAGTACTTC.

The rearrangement uses TRBV20-1 and TRBJ2-5, with 9 bases fitting TRBD1. Per germline, CDR1 DFQATT and CDR2 SNEGSKA (reference sequence). Trimming removed 5 bases from V and 5 bases from J; junction bases left unmatched: 12. CDR3 length equals 15 residues. The CDR3: CSAFRTGAYSETQYF. The CDR3 region has the DNA TGCAGTGCTTTCCGGACAGGGGCTTACTCGGAGACCCAGTACTTC.

V gene TRBV10-3 combines with J gene TRBJ2-6; 9 bases line up with TRBD1. CDR1 and CDR2 from the germline V gene are ENHRY and SYGVKD. Unmatched junction bases numbered 12, after V lost 6 bases and J lost 3 bases. The CDR3 contains 18 residues. The CDR3 spells CAISDDRGAISGANVLTF. The CDR3 DNA reads TGTGCCATCAGCGACGACAGGGGGGCTATAAGTGGGGCCAACGTCCTGACTTTC.

V gene TRBV20-1 combines with J gene TRBJ2-1; a weak D match, TRBD1 (6 bases). Trimming took off 3 bases at V and 0 bases at J, with 12 bases between the two ends. CDR1 is DFQATT, CDR2 SNEGSKA, per germline (reference sequence). This CDR3 comprises 15 residues. The CDR3 spells CSASSTGSSYNEQFF. In DNA, the CDR3 is TGCAGTGCTAGTTCTACAGGGAGCTCCTACAATGAGCAGTTCTTC.

This clonotype was recorded only once. The chain recombines TRBV28 with TRBJ2-1; 8 positions agree with TRBD2. From germline, CDR1 is MDHEN and CDR2 SYDVKM. The J segment lost 4 bases and the V segment lost 7 bases, leaving 18 bases of the junction unmatched. The CDR3 contains 18 residues. CDR3 sequence: CASNLRASGGIGYNEQFF. The DNA of the CDR3 is TGTGCCAGCAACCTGAGGGCCTCGGGAGGGATAGGATACAATGAGCAGTTCTTC. The variable domain in full, completed from reference TRBV28 and TRBJ2-1, reads DVKVTQSSRYLVKRTGEKVFLECVQDMDHENMFWYRQDPGLGLRLIYFSYDVKMKEKGDIPEGYSVSREKKERFSLILESASTNQTSMYLCASNLRASGGIGYNEQFFGPGTRLTVL.

The sample holds many counts of this clonotype. The chain couples TRBV29-1 to TRBJ2-5; possibly TRBD1 or TRBD2 for D (6 bases each). The germline V gene has CDR1 SQVTM and CDR2 ANQGSEA. This CDR3 has 13 residues. Trimming took off 0 bases at V and 5 bases at J, with 10 bases between the two ends. The CDR3 loop is CSVEDGGGETQYF. Here the CDR3 DNA reads TGCAGCGTTGAAGATGGAGGGGGGGAGACCCAGTACTTC.

The chain uses TRBV12-3 or TRBV12-4 and TRBJ2-2; no reliable D call. There are 14 residues in the CDR3. V gave up 6 bases and J gave up 0 bases, with 8 bases separating them. This CDR3 is CASRLTTNTGELFF. CDR3 DNA sequence: TGTGCCAGCAGGCTAACTACGAACACCGGGGAGCTGTTTTTT.

The CDR3 DNA reads as TGTGCCAGCGGGGGGGACCTACCCTACGAGCAGTACTTC. It codes for CASGGDLPYEQYF. V and J are TRBV6-5 and TRBJ2-7, with 7 bases fitting TRBD2. V was clipped by 8 bases and J by 2 bases; unmatched bases: 6. The CDR3 runs 13 residues. Germline V gene lookup returns CDR1 MNHEY and CDR2 SVGAGI.

The rearrangement uses TRBV12-3 or TRBV12-4 and TRBJ1-1; D unclear. This CDR3 has 13 amino acids. Trimming removed 2 bases from V and 7 bases from J, with 11 bases in between. The CDR3 region has the DNA TGTGCCAGCAGTTTAAACCCTCTTGGTGAAGCTTTCTTT. It is translated as CASSLNPLGEAFF.

The rearrangement uses TRBV28 and TRBJ2-7; 7 bases align to TRBD1. This CDR3 is 15 amino acids long. V shed 7 bases and J 2 bases; nucleotides not matched to a gene: 11. Per the germline V gene, CDR1 is MDHEN and CDR2 is SYDVKM. The CDR3 sequence: CASTKPRTGTYEQYF. The DNA of the CDR3 is TGTGCCAGCACCAAACCGAGGACAGGCACCTACGAGCAGTACTTC.

The gene calls are TRBV9 and TRBJ2-5; the match to TRBD2 covers 11 bases. V dropped 0 bases and J dropped 1; count of bases not matched to a gene: 2. Germline CDR1 is SGDLS and CDR2 is YYNGEE. The length of the CDR3 is 16 residues. For the CDR3, the DNA is TGTGCCAGCAGCGTAGCTACTAGCGGGAGCCAAGAGACCCAGTACTTC. This gives the protein CASSVATSGSQETQYF.

V usage is TRBV12-3 or TRBV12-4 and J usage is TRBJ2-1; 7 bases match TRBD1. CDR3 size: 14 residues. With V trimmed by 6 bases and J by 7 bases, 9 bases remained unmatched. The chain's CDR3 is CASSTDRVRNEQFF. The DNA of the CDR3 is TGTGCCAGCAGCACTGACAGGGTTAGGAATGAGCAGTTCTTC.

This clonotype was seen a single time. The final CDR3 position lacks the conserved phenylalanine or tryptophan, pointing to a likely read error. The chain carries TRBV7-2 and TRBJ2-5; D remains ambiguous. This CDR3 contains 14 residues. V lost 3 bases and J lost 3, with 11 bases in between. CDR1 and CDR2 (germline): SGHTA, FQGNSA. The CDR3 reads CASSLRTQKETQYL. The CDR3 DNA reads as TGTGCCAGCAGCTTGCGGACCCAGAAAGAGACCCAGTACCTC.

This chain connects TRBV5-1 to TRBJ2-3, with 11 bases matching TRBD2. J was trimmed by 6 bases and V by 5 bases; bases with no gene match: 11. This CDR3 is built from 16 residues. Germline V gene sequence: CDR1 SGHRS, CDR2 YFSETQ. The CDR3 loop is CASRVGTSGQTDTQYF. The CDR3 nucleotides are TGCGCCAGCAGGGTTGGGACTAGCGGCCAAACGGATACGCAGTATTTT.

The chain combines TRBV15 with TRBJ1-5; D gene uncertain. Trimming left V 4 bases short and J 5 bases short, with 24 bases between. The CDR3 length is 18 residues. The V gene's germline CDR1 is LNHNV and CDR2 YYDKDF (reference sequence). DNA for the CDR3: TGTGCCACCAGCACTTACCGATCTACGACCGGAAGAGATCAGCCCCAGCATTTT. This sequence encodes CATSTYRSTTGRDQPQHF. The whole variable domain, remainder taken from reference TRBV15 and TRBJ1-5, is DAMVIQNPRYQVTQFGKPVTLSCSQTLNHNVMYWYQQKSSQAPKLLFHYYDKDFNNEADTPDNFQSRRPNTSFCFLDIRSPGLGDTAMYLCATSTYRSTTGRDQPQHFGDGTRLSIL.

The chain links TRBV21-1 to TRBJ2-7; TRBD1 is taken as the D call from the table, unchecked against the DNA. TRBV21-1 is an annotated pseudogene. The CDR3 is 16 amino acids. As DNA, the CDR3 is TGTGCCAGCAGCAAAGGATATCAGCCGGGATTCCACGAGCAGTACTTC. Translated: CASSKGYQPGFHEQYF.

Only one count was recorded for this clonotype. V usage is TRBV9 and J usage is TRBJ2-4; possibly TRBD1 for D (5 bases). The V end was cut by 4 bases, the J end by 0 bases, with 14 bases between. The CDR3 length is 16 residues. Germline V gives CDR1 SGDLS, CDR2 YYNGEE. CDR3 coding DNA: TGTGCCAGCAGCCCGCAGACAGCTTTAGCCAAAAACATTCAGTACTTC. Its protein product is CASSPQTALAKNIQYF.

V gene TRBV6-2 or TRBV6-3 combines with J gene TRBJ2-7, with 8 bases matching TRBD1. The J call may be wrong; the DNA end is better matched by TRBJ2-5. The CDR3 covers 15 residues. CDR1 and CDR2 from the germline V gene are MNHEY and SVGEGT. The CDR3 nucleotides read TGTGCCAGCAGTCCCCGGACAGGGCGGTTGGAGACCCAGTACTTC. This encodes CASSPRTGRLETQYF.

The chain joins TRBV20-1 to TRBJ1-4; D might be TRBD1 (5 bases). Germline loops: CDR1 DFQATT, CDR2 SNEGSKA (reference sequence). The CDR3 has 14 residues. Trimming cost V 0 bases and J 10 bases, with 15 bases left between them. The CDR3 DNA sequence: TGCAGTGCTAGAGATCGGGACGGGCTGGGAAAACTGTTTTTT. Amino acid sequence: CSARDRDGLGKLFF.

This rearrangement joins TRBV12-3 or TRBV12-4 to TRBJ1-4, with a tentative D call TRBD1 (6 bases). The CDR3 loop spans 14 amino acids. The ends were cut back, 6 bases at V and 7 bases at J, with 15 bases in the middle. This CDR3 reads CASRLNRVSEKLFF. CDR3 nucleotides: TGTGCCAGCAGACTAAACAGGGTCTCTGAAAAACTGTTTTTT.

This chain connects TRBV2 to TRBJ2-5, with 9 bases identical to TRBD1. The better agreement between TRBJ2-7 and the DNA end casts doubt on the J call. The CDR3 extends over 18 amino acids. Per the germline V gene, CDR1 is SNHLY and CDR2 is FYNNEI. As DNA, the CDR3 is TGTGCCAGCAGTCCCCTGTACGGCGGCGGACAGGGGATCTACGAGCAGTACTTC. Protein sequence: CASSPLYGGGQGIYEQYF.

This clonotype came up a few times. The genes are TRBV5-6 and TRBJ2-1, with 7 bases aligning to TRBD2. Germline loops: CDR1 SGHDT, CDR2 YYEEEE. Germline trimming cut 2 bases from V and 8 bases from J; bases unmatched to any gene: 16. CDR3 length equals 17 residues. CDR3 protein: CASSFSPPGRFFDEQFF. Written as DNA, the CDR3 is TGTGCCAGCAGCTTTTCCCCCCCCGGGAGGTTCTTCGATGAGCAGTTCTTC.